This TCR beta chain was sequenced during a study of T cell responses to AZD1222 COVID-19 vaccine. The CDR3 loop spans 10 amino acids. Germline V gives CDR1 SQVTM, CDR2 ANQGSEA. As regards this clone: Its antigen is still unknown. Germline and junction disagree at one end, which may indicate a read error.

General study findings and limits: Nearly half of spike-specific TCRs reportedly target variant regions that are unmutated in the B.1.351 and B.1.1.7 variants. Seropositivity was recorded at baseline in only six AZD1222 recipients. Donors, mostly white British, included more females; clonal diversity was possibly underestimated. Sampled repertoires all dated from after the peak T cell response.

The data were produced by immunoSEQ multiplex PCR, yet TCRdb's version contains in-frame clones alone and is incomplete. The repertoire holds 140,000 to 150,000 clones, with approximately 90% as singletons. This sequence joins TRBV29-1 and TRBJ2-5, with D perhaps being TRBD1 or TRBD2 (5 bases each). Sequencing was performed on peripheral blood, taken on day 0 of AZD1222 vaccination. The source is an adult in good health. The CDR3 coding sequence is TGCAGCGTTGGTTGGGACGTCGGGGACTTC. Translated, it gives CSVGWDVGDF.